The clone carrying this T cell receptor (beta chain) has more than one count but fewer than ten. Its specificity is unknown. The data belong to a study of T-cell reconstitution after alpha-beta-depleted transplantation in children. Preparation of the TCRbeta library involved a method that used unique molecular identifiers. From the PCR reads, TCRdb called clonotypes with MiXCR, one entry per CDR3 protein. This table has around 100,000 distinct CDR3 sequences, 7.5% to 9% appearing once. Broader study findings: Expanded graft clones numbering several hundred reportedly gave rise to alpha-beta T cells about two months after transplant.

The CDR3 spans 14 residues. Germline CDR1 SGHRS, CDR2 YFSETQ. With V trimmed by 4 bases and J by 6 bases, 8 bases remained unmatched. The sequence came from a boy aged 2-15 years with acute lymphoblastic leukemia, due to receive a stem cell transplant. The sequenced sample was PBMCs, obtained before TCRalphabeta/CD19-depleted stem cell transplant. The chain combines TRBV5-1 with TRBJ1-1, with 8 nucleotides matching TRBD1. CDR3 residues: CASSIGQGAAEAFF. Written as DNA, the CDR3 is TGCGCCAGCAGCATCGGACAGGGTGCCGCTGAAGCTTTCTTT.